The 24 T cell receptor beta chains below were found in one sample sequenced in a study of identical twins listed by TCRdb under 2016. The library came from 5' RACE. The data were produced on an Illumina HiSeq 2000. TCRdb reran the public reads through fastp at Q25 and MiXCR, keeping productive beta chains. Merged by CDR3 protein, the rows form single entries marked with the most common genes and DNA. The sample profile shows approximately 220,000 distinct CDR3 sequences; over 8% of them were found once. Jointly, the top ten make up 5.1% of the sample. The specimen was memory (CD45RO+) T cells sorted from blood. According to the study, the label for this sample's cell subset or site signals: CD45RO+ enriched T cells. These receptor sequences come from a woman aged 18-29 years in good health.

This clonotype was seen repeatedly, ten times or more. V gene TRBV15 combines with J gene TRBJ2-1; D is perhaps TRBD1 or TRBD2 (5 bases each). Trimming took 9 bases from V and 6 from J, leaving 15 bases between them. The CDR3 totals 13 residues. CDR1 and CDR2 from the germline V gene are LNHNV and YYDKDF (reference sequence). CDR3 in DNA: TGTGCCACTGGGGGTCTGAGGGGCAATGAGCAGTTCTTC. Encoded protein: CATGGLRGNEQFF.

In its sample, this clonotype was seen a few times. The chain combines TRBV9 with TRBJ1-6, with D tentatively TRBD1 (6 bases). Per germline, CDR1 SGDLS and CDR2 YYNGEE. This CDR3 contains 13 residues. V lost 1 base and J 7 bases, leaving 6 bases between the germline ends. This CDR3 is CASSVQGNSPLHF. Written as DNA, the CDR3 is TGTGCCAGCAGCGTACAGGGGAATTCACCCCTCCACTTT.

In this sample, this clonotype turned up many times. The genes are TRBV6-1 and TRBJ2-1; 8 positions agree with TRBD2. Losses at the gene ends were 7 bases for V and 5 bases for J; bases not matched to a gene: 7. Germline lookup yields CDR1 MNHNS and CDR2 SASEGT. The CDR3 has 14 amino acids. CDR3 sequence: CASNRGGPNNEQFF. The CDR3 DNA follows: TGTGCCAGCAACCGGGGGGGCCCGAACAATGAGCAGTTCTTC.

The chain recombines TRBV7-8 with TRBJ2-7; D unclear. CDR1 SGHVS and CDR2 FQNEAQ come from the germline V gene. The V and J ends lost 7 bases and 6 bases respectively, with 13 bases between them. The CDR3 extends over 12 amino acids. This chain's CDR3 is CASTLGSAEQYF. The CDR3, as DNA: TGTGCCAGCACCCTGGGGTCCGCCGAGCAGTACTTC.

This clonotype was detected ten times or more. This rearrangement joins TRBV6-1 to TRBJ1-2; D uncertain. The V gene lost 5 bases and the J gene lost 3 bases, with 13 bases spanning the gap. Germline loops: CDR1 MNHNS, CDR2 SASEGT. This CDR3 has 14 amino acids. The CDR3, as DNA: TGTGCCAGCAGTCCAAGAGACCGGGACTATGGCTACACCTTC. Translating gives CASSPRDRDYGYTF.

This clonotype was recorded only once. The V gene is TRBV7-9, the J gene TRBJ2-1; no definite D call. Between the trimmed V and J ends, which lost 10 bases and 5 bases, there was a span of 9 bases. Germline V CDR1 and CDR2: SEHNR, FQNEAQ (reference sequence). The CDR3 is 11 residues long. In DNA form, the CDR3 reads TGTGCCACTGCCGGAGACAATGAGCAGTTCTTC. This codes for CATAGDNEQFF.

This clonotype appeared many times. The chain uses TRBV5-1 and TRBJ2-1, with D hard to call. Germline CDR1 SGHRS, CDR2 YFSETQ. The CDR3 sequence is 14 residues long. V lost 0 bases and J 2 bases, leaving 6 bases between the germline ends. This CDR3 is CASSLADAYNEQFF. In DNA form, the CDR3 reads TGCGCCAGCAGCTTGGCCGACGCCTACAATGAGCAGTTCTTC.

The chain links TRBV20-1 to TRBJ2-3, with TRBD1 matching 7 bases. CDR3 length equals 13 residues. The ends lost 6 bases at V and 1 base at J; junction bases unmatched: 4. Germline assignment: CDR1 DFQATT and CDR2 SNEGSKA (reference sequence). The CDR3 loop is CSAATGGTDTQYF. As DNA, the CDR3 is TGCAGTGCCGCTACAGGGGGCACAGATACGCAGTATTTT.

The chain is built from TRBV2 and TRBJ2-1; 12 nucleotides agree with TRBD2. Germline CDR1 SNHLY, CDR2 FYNNEI. The CDR3 is 15 amino acids. Trimming at V came to 6 bases and at J to 6 bases, leaving 6 bases not matched to a gene. The CDR3 sequence: CASRRLAGVRNEQFF. The CDR3 bases are TGTGCCAGCAGGCGACTAGCGGGAGTACGCAATGAGCAGTTCTTC.

The chain carries TRBV20-1 and TRBJ2-4; a possible D gene is TRBD2 (6 bases). Trimming removed 6 bases from V and 8 bases from J, with 17 bases in between. This CDR3 has 13 residues. Germline CDR1 DFQATT, CDR2 SNEGSKA (reference sequence). The CDR3 sequence is CSALGPGGYIQYF. CDR3 DNA sequence: TGCAGTGCCTTGGGACCAGGAGGGTACATTCAGTACTTC.

The chain links TRBV3-1 to TRBJ2-1, with TRBD2 matching 7 bases. The J segment lost 10 bases and the V segment lost 1 base, leaving 4 bases of the junction unmatched. CDR1 LGHDT and CDR2 YNNKEL come from the germline V gene (reference sequence). The CDR3 runs to 13 residues. CDR3 region: CASSQGTRTEQFF. As DNA, the CDR3 is TGTGCCAGCAGCCAAGGGACTAGGACGGAGCAGTTCTTC.

This clonotype came up a few times. V is TRBV5-8 and J is TRBJ2-6; D gene uncertain. Per the germline V gene, CDR1 is SGHTS and CDR2 is YDEGEE. CDR3 length equals 15 residues. Trimming stripped 4 bases from V and 2 bases from J, with 10 bases between. As DNA, the CDR3 is TGTGCCAGCAGCCCGAGTTTAACTGGGGCCAACGTCCTGACTTTC. Its translation is CASSPSLTGANVLTF.

The sample holds a few counts of this clonotype. The chain joins TRBV7-2 to TRBJ2-5; 8 positions match TRBD2. Losses at the gene ends were 4 bases for V and 1 base for J; bases not matched to a gene: 8. The length of the CDR3 is 16 residues. Germline-derived CDR1 and CDR2 are SGHTA and FQGNSA. CDR3 DNA sequence: TGTGCCAGCAGCTGGAGGGCGGGGGGCGGCCAAGAGACCCAGTACTTC. It specifies CASSWRAGGGQETQYF.

Notes on this clonotype: Given the absence of the conserved phenylalanine or tryptophan at the CDR3 end, a read error is likely. The genes are TRBV20-1 and TRBJ2-3; 7 positions agree with TRBD1. Trimming at V came to 5 bases and at J to 0 bases, leaving 2 bases not matched to a gene. The CDR3 consists of 13 residues. The germline V gene encodes CDR1 DFQATT and CDR2 SNEGSKA (reference sequence). CDR3 sequence reads: CSAYRGSTDTQYI. The CDR3 DNA follows: TGCAGTGCTTACAGGGGCAGCACAGATACGCAGTATATT.

The sample holds a few counts of this clonotype. The chain has TRBV24-1 and TRBJ2-2; TRBD2 might be the D (5 bases). CDR3 length: 14 residues. From germline, CDR1 is KGHDR and CDR2 SFDVKD. The ends were cut back, 5 bases at V and 6 bases at J, with 12 bases in the middle. CDR3 protein: CATSAPEGPGELFF. CDR3 in DNA: TGTGCCACCAGTGCCCCCGAGGGTCCCGGGGAGCTGTTTTTT.

This clonotype has a count of ten or more. The rearrangement uses TRBV11-3 and TRBJ2-3; TRBD1 agrees at 8 bases. The CDR3 length is 16 residues. Germline V gene sequence: CDR1 SGHNT, CDR2 YENEEA. The V and J ends lost 3 bases and 3 bases, in that order; junction bases with no gene match: 8. This CDR3 reads CASSLIPGGGTDTQYF. The CDR3 bases are TGTGCCAGCAGCTTGATACCAGGGGGCGGGACAGATACGCAGTATTTT. Together with reference TRBV11-3 and TRBJ2-3, the CDR3 gives the full variable domain: EAGVVQSPRYKIIEKKQPVAFWCNPISGHNTLYWYLQNLGQGPELLIRYENEEAVDDSQLPKDRFSAERLKGVDSTLKIQPAELGDSAVYLCASSLIPGGGTDTQYFGPGTRLTVL.

This clonotype was found many times. The V call is TRBV20-1, the J call TRBJ2-7, with 9 bases fitting TRBD2. Germline loops: CDR1 DFQATT, CDR2 SNEGSKA (reference sequence). After removal of 0 bases from V and 2 bases from J, the junction contained 5 bases not matched to a gene. This CDR3 has 15 residues. The CDR3 reads CSARDAQRGAYEQYF. The CDR3 nucleotides are TGCAGTGCTAGAGATGCACAGCGGGGGGCCTACGAGCAGTACTTC.

This clonotype was detected only a few times. No conserved phenylalanine or tryptophan ends this CDR3, so it is likely a read error. It is unclear where the CDR3 begins or ends on the DNA, so no DNA is shown, and the CDR3 is as TCRdb lists it. V gene TRBV7-8 combines with J gene TRBJ2-5; no DNA check was done on the table's D call, TRBD2. The CDR3 numbers 14 amino acids, ends counted. Germline lookup yields CDR1 SGHVS and CDR2 FQNEAQ. The CDR3 sequence: CASSPARTSGGVYY.

This clonotype was seen repeatedly, ten times or more. The genes are TRBV27 and TRBJ2-2; tentatively, D is TRBD2 (5 bases). Germline V lookup: CDR1 MNHEY, CDR2 SMNVEV (reference sequence). The CDR3 runs 13 residues. V dropped 9 bases and J dropped 5 bases, with 13 bases sitting between them. CDR3 in amino acids: CASFPRGTGELFF. The CDR3 nucleotides read TGTGCCAGTTTTCCCCGGGGTACCGGGGAGCTGTTTTTT.

This clonotype was counted ten times or more. This chain uses TRBV2 with TRBJ2-7, with 11 bases aligning to TRBD1. Germline assignment: CDR1 SNHLY and CDR2 FYNNEI. The CDR3 extends over 15 amino acids. V lost 4 bases, J lost 0 bases, and 2 bases stayed unmatched. CDR3 in DNA: TGTGCCAGCAGTGGGGACAGGGGGAACTCCTACGAGCAGTACTTC. This encodes CASSGDRGNSYEQYF.

This clonotype was found many times. The rearrangement links TRBV10-3 to TRBJ1-1; D perhaps matches TRBD1 (6 bases). V shed 11 bases and J shed 1 base, with 11 bases lying between them. The CDR3 runs 12 residues. Germline V gives CDR1 ENHRY, CDR2 SYGVKD. The CDR3 sequence: CASRGGNTEAFF. In nucleotides, the CDR3 is TGTGCCTCCCGAGGGGGGAACACTGAAGCTTTCTTT.

The rearrangement uses TRBV12-3 or TRBV12-4 and TRBJ2-2; a weak D match, TRBD2 (5 bases). The V gene lost 5 bases and the J gene lost 6 bases, with 13 bases spanning the gap. This CDR3 is built from 14 residues. The CDR3 coding sequence is TGTGCCAGCAGTCCGCGCCGGGGATCCGGGGAGCTGTTTTTT. Amino acids: CASSPRRGSGELFF.

V is TRBV6-1 and J is TRBJ1-2, with D possibly TRBD1 on 6 matching bases. The CDR3 extends over 15 amino acids. The germline CDR1 and CDR2 sequences are MNHNS and SASEGT. Deletions cut 5 bases from V and 2 bases from J, with 15 bases between. The CDR3 DNA follows: TGTGCCAGCAGTACCCGCGTCACAGGGAACTATGGCTACACCTTC. Translating gives CASSTRVTGNYGYTF.

This clonotype has more than one count but fewer than ten. This chain's CDR3 is CASSLIPGRSSYEQYF. The CDR3 bases are TGTGCCAGCAGCCTTATCCCGGGGCGAAGCTCCTACGAGCAGTACTTC. The V call is TRBV4-2, the J call TRBJ2-7; either TRBD1 or TRBD2 may supply D (5 bases each). Germline assignment: CDR1 LGHNA and CDR2 YNFKEQ. This CDR3 is 16 amino acids long. With 4 bases removed from V and 0 bases from J, the gap between germline ends came to 16 bases.